The 16 T cell receptor beta chains below all came from one sample that was sequenced in a study of cytomegalovirus exposure and HLA in healthy donors. It was with 60 Vbeta and 13 Jbeta primers that the PCR ran. Repertoires were generated with immunoSEQ multiplex PCR, while TCRdb's copy carries only in-frame clones and drops some. The table records roughly 80,000 clones, over 60% of them present only once. Sequencing was carried out using PBMCs. These receptors were collected from a male donor in good health and CMV-seropositive.

This sequence joins TRBV27 and TRBJ2-1; 7 bases are a match to TRBD2. The CDR3 is 15 amino acids. V trimming: 0 bases; J trimming: 3 bases; junction bases outside the gene matches: 2. CDR1 is MNHEY, CDR2 SMNVEV, per germline (reference sequence). The CDR3 spells CASSLSRGSYNEQFF. Here the CDR3 DNA reads TGTGCCAGCAGTTTATCACGCGGGAGCTACAATGAGCAGTTCTTC.

V and J are TRBV4-2 and TRBJ2-7, with 7 bases aligning to TRBD1. Losses at the gene ends were 4 bases for V and 6 bases for J; bases not matched to a gene: 3. The CDR3 is 12 residues long. Germline-derived CDR1 and CDR2 are LGHNA and YNFKEQ. The CDR3 region has the DNA TGTGCCAGCAGCCTGGGGGACAGCGAGCAGTACTTC. This translates into CASSLGDSEQYF.

The chain links TRBV7-9 to TRBJ2-3; maybe TRBD2 (6 bases). With 5 bases removed from V and 4 bases from J, the gap between germline ends came to 16 bases. Per germline, CDR1 SEHNR and CDR2 FQNEAQ (reference sequence). This CDR3 is built from 15 residues. The CDR3 DNA reads as TGTGCCAGCAGCACAAGGGACTCCCGCCCAGATACGCAGTATTTT. It specifies CASSTRDSRPDTQYF.

CDR3 residues: CASSFSTGPSYEQYF. The CDR3 bases are TGTGCCAGCAGCTTCTCTACAGGGCCCTCCTACGAGCAGTACTTC. The V and J genes are TRBV7-2 and TRBJ2-7, with D possibly TRBD1 on 6 matching bases. In germline, CDR1 is SGHTA, CDR2 FQGNSA. The CDR3 has 15 amino acids. Trimming took off 3 bases at V and 0 bases at J, with 12 bases between the two ends.

The V and J genes are TRBV19 and TRBJ1-1; no reliable D call. CDR1 and CDR2 from the germline V gene are LNHDA and SQIVND (reference sequence). V dropped 10 bases and J dropped 1 base, with 13 bases sitting between them. CDR3 length: 13 residues. The CDR3: CATSFASNTEAFF. The CDR3 region has the DNA TGTGCCACCAGTTTTGCCTCGAACACTGAAGCTTTCTTT.

The chain combines TRBV5-1 with TRBJ1-1, with TRBD1 matching over 8 bases. V shed 0 bases and J 7 bases; nucleotides not matched to a gene: 8. The CDR3 sequence is 15 residues long. Germline-derived CDR1 and CDR2 are SGHRS and YFSETQ. The CDR3, as DNA: TGCGCCAGCAGCTTGGAACAGGGGGTTAGGGGTGAAGCTTTCTTT. It yields the protein CASSLEQGVRGEAFF.

The J gene is TRBJ1-5, the V gene TRBV5-6, with TRBD1 as a possible D gene (6 bases). Germline-derived CDR1 and CDR2 are SGHDT and YYEEEE. The V end lost 4 bases, the J end lost 2 bases, and 19 bases lay between the germline ends. The CDR3 consists of 17 residues. The CDR3 here is CASSTARNRAGNQPQHF. The DNA for the CDR3 is TGTGCCAGCAGCACCGCCCGGAACAGGGCGGGCAATCAGCCCCAGCATTTT.

The chain joins TRBV6-5 to TRBJ1-1, with D hard to call. Trimming removed 6 bases from V and 5 bases from J, with 16 bases in between. This CDR3 has 14 residues. The germline V gene has CDR1 MNHEY and CDR2 SVGAGI. CDR3: CASRGDWAGTEAFF. The CDR3 DNA reads TGTGCCAGCAGGGGAGATTGGGCCGGGACTGAAGCTTTCTTT.

The chain recombines TRBV30 with TRBJ2-7, with 9 bases fitting TRBD1. Germline lookup yields CDR1 GTSNPN and CDR2 SVGIG (reference sequence). The CDR3 has 13 amino acids. The J segment lost 4 bases and the V segment lost 4 bases, leaving 5 bases of the junction unmatched. CDR3 residues: CAWTRDRVYEQYF. The CDR3 DNA reads TGTGCCTGGACCCGGGACAGGGTTTACGAGCAGTACTTC.

The J gene is TRBJ2-3, the V gene TRBV30; TRBD2 might be the D (6 bases). The V gene lost 2 bases and the J gene lost 2 bases, with 14 bases spanning the gap. The CDR3 is 15 residues long. Germline V gives CDR1 GTSNPN, CDR2 SVGIG (reference sequence). The CDR3 loop reads CAWSKARGPTDTQYF. DNA of the CDR3: TGTGCCTGGAGTAAAGCGCGGGGCCCCACAGATACGCAGTATTTT.

This clone came up a few times. V is TRBV18 and J is TRBJ2-7, with D possibly being TRBD1 (5 bases). CDR3 length: 13 residues. Germline CDR1 reads KGHSH; CDR2 reads LQKENI. V was shortened by 5 bases and J by 4 bases, with 12 bases between the two germline ends. The CDR3 nucleotides are TGTGCCAGCTCATCCGGACAAATATACGAGCAGTACTTC. Its translation is CASSSGQIYEQYF.

About this clone: The sample carries other DNA sequences with the same CDR3. The chain carries TRBV9 and TRBJ2-2; D possibly corresponds to TRBD2 (5 bases). The germline CDR1 and CDR2 sequences are SGDLS and YYNGEE. The CDR3 spans 15 residues. V was clipped by 2 bases and J by 0 bases, with 8 bases between them. DNA for the CDR3: TGTGCCAGCAGCGTTGGCGGGTCGAACACCGGGGAGCTGTTTTTT. It yields the protein CASSVGGSNTGELFF.

This clone was counted between two and nine times. V usage is TRBV5-5 and J usage is TRBJ2-7, with TRBD2 matching 7 bases. Germline lookup yields CDR1 SGHKS and CDR2 YYEKEE (reference sequence). CDR3 length: 14 residues. V was clipped by 2 bases and J by 4 bases; unmatched bases: 6. CDR3 residues: CASSFRGRAYEQYF. The CDR3 nucleotides read TGTGCCAGCAGCTTTCGGGGGAGGGCGTACGAGCAGTACTTC.

The genes are TRBV11-2 and TRBJ2-7; possible D gene TRBD1, 5 bases. V was shortened by 2 bases and J by 3 bases, with 5 bases between the two germline ends. The CDR3 runs 12 residues. The germline gives CDR1 SGHAT, CDR2 FQNNGV. CDR3 nucleotide sequence: TGTGCCAGCAGCTTACAGGGCTACGAGCAGTACTTC. Translated, it gives CASSLQGYEQYF.

The genes are TRBV27 and TRBJ2-6; D is perhaps TRBD2 (5 bases). V lost 3 bases and J lost 1, with 19 bases in between. Per germline, CDR1 MNHEY and CDR2 SMNVEV (reference sequence). The CDR3 extends over 19 amino acids. CDR3 in amino acids: CASSLSLWEPKSGANVLTF. The CDR3 DNA is TGTGCCAGCAGTTTGTCTTTGTGGGAGCCTAAGTCTGGGGCCAACGTCCTGACTTTC.

The CDR3 coding sequence is TGCGCCAGCAGCGCGGAACAGGGGGCCTATGGCTACACCTTC. Amino acids: CASSAEQGAYGYTF. V gene TRBV5-1 combines with J gene TRBJ1-2, with 9 bases that match TRBD1. This CDR3 spans 14 amino acids. The V and J ends lost 4 bases and 4 bases, in that order; junction bases with no gene match: 5. The germline V gene has CDR1 SGHRS and CDR2 YFSETQ.